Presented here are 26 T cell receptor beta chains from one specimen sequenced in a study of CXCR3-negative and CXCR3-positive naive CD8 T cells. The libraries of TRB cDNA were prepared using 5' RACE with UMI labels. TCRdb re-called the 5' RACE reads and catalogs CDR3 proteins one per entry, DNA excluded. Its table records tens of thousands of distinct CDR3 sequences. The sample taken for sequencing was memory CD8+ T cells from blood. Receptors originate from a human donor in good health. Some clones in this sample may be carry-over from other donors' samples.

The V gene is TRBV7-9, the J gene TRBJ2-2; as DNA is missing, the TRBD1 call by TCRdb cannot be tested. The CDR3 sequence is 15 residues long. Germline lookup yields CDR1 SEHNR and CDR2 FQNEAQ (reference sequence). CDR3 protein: CASSQGQGSTGELFF.

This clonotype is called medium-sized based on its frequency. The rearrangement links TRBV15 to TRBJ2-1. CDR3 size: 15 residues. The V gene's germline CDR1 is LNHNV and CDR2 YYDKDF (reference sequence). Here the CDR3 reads CATSRETGNYNEQFF.

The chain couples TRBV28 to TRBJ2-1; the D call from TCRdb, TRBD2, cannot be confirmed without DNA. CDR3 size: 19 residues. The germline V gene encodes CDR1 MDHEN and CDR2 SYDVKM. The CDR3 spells CASSSTVGLPLSSYNEQFF.

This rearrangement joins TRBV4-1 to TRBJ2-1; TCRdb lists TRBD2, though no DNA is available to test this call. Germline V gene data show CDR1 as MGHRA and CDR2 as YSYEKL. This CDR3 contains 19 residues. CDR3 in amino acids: CASSQDTPGLAGVGSEQFF.

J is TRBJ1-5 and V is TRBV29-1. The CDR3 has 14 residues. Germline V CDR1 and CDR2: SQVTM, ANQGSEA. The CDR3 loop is CSVEDPDSNQPQHF.

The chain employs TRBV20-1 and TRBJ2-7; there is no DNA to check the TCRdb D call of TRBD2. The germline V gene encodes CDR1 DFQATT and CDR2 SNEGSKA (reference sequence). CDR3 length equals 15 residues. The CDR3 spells CSARGGSGDTSGQYF.

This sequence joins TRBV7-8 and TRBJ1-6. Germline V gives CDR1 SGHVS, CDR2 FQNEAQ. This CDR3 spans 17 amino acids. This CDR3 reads CASSLARQSSYNSPLHF.

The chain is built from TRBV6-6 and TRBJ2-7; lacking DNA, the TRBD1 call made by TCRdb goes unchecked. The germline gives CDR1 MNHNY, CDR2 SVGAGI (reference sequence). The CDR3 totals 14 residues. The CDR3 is CASNPGQVTYEQYF.

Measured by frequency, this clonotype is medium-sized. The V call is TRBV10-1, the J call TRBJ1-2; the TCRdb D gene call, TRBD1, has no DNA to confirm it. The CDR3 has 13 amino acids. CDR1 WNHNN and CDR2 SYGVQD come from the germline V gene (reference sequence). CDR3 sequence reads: CASIPGAFDGYTF.

CDR3 protein: CASSLDPGGGYNEQFF. The chain is built from TRBV11-2 and TRBJ2-1; absent DNA, TCRdb's TRBD2 call cannot be checked. Germline V CDR1 and CDR2: SGHAT, FQNNGV. The CDR3 is 16 amino acids.

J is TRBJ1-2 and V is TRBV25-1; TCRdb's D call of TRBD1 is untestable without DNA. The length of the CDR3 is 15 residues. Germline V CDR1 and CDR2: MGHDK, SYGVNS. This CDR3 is CASIGGETFNYGYTF.

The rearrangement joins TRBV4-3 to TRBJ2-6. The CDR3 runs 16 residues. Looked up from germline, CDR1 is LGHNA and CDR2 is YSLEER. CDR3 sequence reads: CASSQAAGSGANVLTF.

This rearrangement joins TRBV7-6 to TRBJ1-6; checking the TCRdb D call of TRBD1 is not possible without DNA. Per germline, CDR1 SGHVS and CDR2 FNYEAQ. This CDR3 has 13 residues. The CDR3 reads CASSTGVGSPLHF.

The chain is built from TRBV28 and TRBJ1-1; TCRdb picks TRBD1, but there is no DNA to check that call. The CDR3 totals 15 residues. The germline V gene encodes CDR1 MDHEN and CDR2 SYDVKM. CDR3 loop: CAGSTGPYQNTEAFF.

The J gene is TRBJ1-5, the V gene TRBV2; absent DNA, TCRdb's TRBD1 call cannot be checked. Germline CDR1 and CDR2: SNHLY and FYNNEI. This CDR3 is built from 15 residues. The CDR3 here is CASSETGYGNQPQHF.

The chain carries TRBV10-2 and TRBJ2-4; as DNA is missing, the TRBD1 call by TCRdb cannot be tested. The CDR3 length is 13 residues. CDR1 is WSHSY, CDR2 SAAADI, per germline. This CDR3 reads CASSEQGKNIQYF.

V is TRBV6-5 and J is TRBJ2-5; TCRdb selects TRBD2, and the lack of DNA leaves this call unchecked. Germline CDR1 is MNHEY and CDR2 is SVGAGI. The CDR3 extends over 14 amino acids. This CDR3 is CASSPGLIQETQYF.

This CDR3 is CASSRWDRSFLEQYF. The rearrangement joins TRBV3-1 to TRBJ2-7; absent DNA, TCRdb's TRBD1 call cannot be checked. The CDR3 covers 15 residues. Germline CDR1 and CDR2: LGHDT and YNNKEL (reference sequence).

This chain's CDR3 is CASSQDENSGNSYNEQFF. The V gene is TRBV3-1, the J gene TRBJ2-1; TCRdb returns TRBD2, unconfirmable since there is no DNA. Germline assignment: CDR1 LGHDT and CDR2 YNNKEL (reference sequence). The CDR3 is made up of 18 amino acids.

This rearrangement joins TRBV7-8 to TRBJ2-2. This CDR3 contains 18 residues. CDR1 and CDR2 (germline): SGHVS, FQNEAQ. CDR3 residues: CASSLEVTSVANTGELFF.

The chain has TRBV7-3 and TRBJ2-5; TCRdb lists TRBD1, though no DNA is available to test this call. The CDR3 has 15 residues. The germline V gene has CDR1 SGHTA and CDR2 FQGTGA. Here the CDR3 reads CASSLLAGGRETQYF.

This CDR3 is CASSEDSNSYEQYF. The V call is TRBV2, the J call TRBJ2-7. The CDR3 loop spans 14 amino acids. Per the germline V gene, CDR1 is SNHLY and CDR2 is FYNNEI.

This CDR3 is CSARDIGVVSSYNEQFF. The chain is built from TRBV20-1 and TRBJ2-1. CDR3 length: 17 residues. Germline V gene lookup returns CDR1 DFQATT and CDR2 SNEGSKA (reference sequence).

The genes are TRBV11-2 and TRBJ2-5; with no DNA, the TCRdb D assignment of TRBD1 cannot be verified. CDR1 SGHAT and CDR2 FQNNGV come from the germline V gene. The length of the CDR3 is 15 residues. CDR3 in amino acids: CASSSPWEGGETQYF.

CDR3 sequence: CASSQDRGDYEQYF. The chain is built from TRBV3-1 and TRBJ2-7. The CDR3 runs 14 residues. Per germline, CDR1 LGHDT and CDR2 YNNKEL (reference sequence).

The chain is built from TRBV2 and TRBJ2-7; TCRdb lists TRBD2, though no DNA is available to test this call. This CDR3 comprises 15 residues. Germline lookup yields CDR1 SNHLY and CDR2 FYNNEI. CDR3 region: CASRIPSGGTYEQYF.